This TCR beta chain was identified in a study of control samples from healthy donors and cancer patients (dated by TCRdb to the early 2020s). The library was made by the immunoSEQ multiplex PCR assay. The clones in this table, taken by TCRdb from immuneACCESS, are in-frame only. Not every clone is retained; where verified, under half of the shortfall comes from an unresolved V gene, and the cause of the rest is unknown. Across this sample there are under 200,000 clones, with about nine tenths seen only once. The ten largest clones add up to approximately 1.5% of the sample. Comment on this clone: The antigen it recognizes is unknown. No quality values exist for individual bases; no much larger clone is one base distant.

The germline V gene supplies CDR1 MGHRA and CDR2 YSYEKL. The junction carries 9 bases between V and J, which are trimmed by 2 bases and 2 bases respectively. Measured from the cysteine to the phenylalanine, the CDR3 is 15 residues long. Only CDR3 DNA remains: 45 bases, in frame from the first base. The sample was blood. The chain is encoded by TRBV4-1 joined to TRBJ1-4; 5 matching bases give a weak D call of TRBD1. The source is a woman aged 25-40 years in good health. The nucleotide sequence reads as follows: TGCGCCAGCAGCCAAACGGGACGGACTAATGAAAAACTGTTTTTT. Translated, this is CASSQTGRTNEKLFF.